Detailed here is one T cell receptor (beta chain). This sample is part of a study of blood T cell repertoires in COVID-19. Study details: The United States, Italy and Spain supplied acute and convalescent COVID-19 samples.

In the original workflow: Amplifying reference gene primers gave estimates of nucleated cell counts. TCRdb keeps only in-frame clones here, not all; method: immunoSEQ multiplex PCR. V and J calls and clone size follow that table, whereas D and trimming were derived from the DNA. The table shows 490,000 or so clones, with roughly nine tenths occurring only once. Residents of 24 US areas, aged roughly 18 to 95 years, made up the participants. The study assigned cohorts using participant-reported clinical history. The CDR3 is made up of 14 amino acids. The V and J ends lost 7 bases and 2 bases respectively, with 13 bases between them. The V gene's germline CDR1 is WSHSY and CDR2 SAAADI.

This receptor was taken from a woman aged 60-75 years who had recovered from COVID-19. Sequenced input: PBMCs or T cells enriched from blood (not recorded which). The V gene is TRBV10-2, the J gene TRBJ2-3; perhaps TRBD1 as D (6 bases). CDR3 sequence: CASMKWDTTDTQYF. The CDR3 DNA is TGCGCCAGCATGAAGTGGGACACCACAGATACGCAGTATTTT.